The 18 T cell receptor beta chains below were found in one sample sequenced in a study of OX40 agonist ivuxolimab in advanced cancers. Assay: immunoSEQ multiplex PCR; the TCRdb copy retains only in-frame clones and omits some. Here the sample spans 3,000 to 3,500 clones, over 80% being singletons. The sample here was CD4+ or CD8+ T cells sorted from blood, taken in a trial of the OX40 agonist ivuxolimab. Receptor source: an adult with an advanced solid tumor such as melanoma, head and neck, liver or kidney cancer.

The rearrangement uses TRBV7-9 and TRBJ2-7; 10 positions match TRBD1. Per the germline V gene, CDR1 is SEHNR and CDR2 is FQNEAQ (reference sequence). With 4 bases clipped from V and 4 bases from J, the junction kept 7 bases outside the gene matches. The CDR3 length is 15 residues. This chain's CDR3 is CASSSLGDRGYEQYF. The CDR3 nucleotides read TGTGCCAGCAGCTCGCTGGGGGACAGGGGTTACGAGCAGTACTTC.

Only a few counts were recorded for this clone. The chain uses TRBV6-5 and TRBJ2-7; TRBD1 or TRBD2 may be the D gene (5 bases each). CDR1 and CDR2 from the germline V gene are MNHEY and SVGAGI. The CDR3 length is 15 residues. V was pared by 2 bases and J by 3 bases, with 14 bases between. CDR3 nucleotides: TGTGCCAGCAGTTACGGGGGTAGCAGGGTCTACGAGCAGTACTTC. Its protein product is CASSYGGSRVYEQYF.

The genes are TRBV5-8 and TRBJ2-1, with 8 bases that match TRBD2. Germline values: CDR1 SGHTS, CDR2 YDEGEE. The CDR3 totals 15 residues. V trimming: 4 bases; J trimming: 8 bases; junction bases outside the gene matches: 11. The CDR3 DNA reads TGTGCCAGCAGCGTTACTAGCGGCGGGGTGGATGAGCAGTTCTTC. Its translation: CASSVTSGGVDEQFF.

The chain has TRBV18 and TRBJ2-7; 7 nucleotides agree with TRBD2. Per germline, CDR1 KGHSH and CDR2 LQKENI. V lost 2 bases, J lost 4 bases, and 8 bases stayed unmatched. The CDR3 extends over 15 amino acids. The CDR3 DNA follows: TGTGCCAGCTCACCAGAATGGGGAGGGCAATACGAGCAGTACTTC. It yields the protein CASSPEWGGQYEQYF.

J is TRBJ2-7 and V is TRBV28; 10 bases fit TRBD2. The length of the CDR3 is 15 residues. Germline V gene sequence: CDR1 MDHEN, CDR2 SYDVKM. The V and J ends lost 3 bases and 3 bases, in that order; junction bases with no gene match: 5. The CDR3: CASSFSASGGYEQYF. CDR3 DNA sequence: TGTGCCAGCAGTTTTTCCGCTAGCGGGGGCTACGAGCAGTACTTC.

The chain joins TRBV21-1 to TRBJ2-5; the tabulated D call, TRBD1, remains unverified against the DNA. TRBV21-1 is labeled a pseudogene. The CDR3 has 14 amino acids. The CDR3 nucleotides read TGTGCCAGCAGCAAAGCGGGCAGGGCGGAGACCCAGTACTTC. Protein sequence: CASSKAGRAETQYF.

This chain links TRBV7-9 with TRBJ2-7; 8 bases agree with TRBD1. Germline assignment: CDR1 SEHNR and CDR2 FQNEAQ (reference sequence). The CDR3 is 16 amino acids. J lost 1 base, V lost 1 base, and 6 bases had no gene match. The chain's CDR3 is CASSLGADRDSYEQYF. The CDR3 DNA follows: TGTGCCAGCAGCTTAGGGGCGGACAGGGATTCCTACGAGCAGTACTTC.

The V call is TRBV28, the J call TRBJ2-5; either TRBD1 or TRBD2 may supply D (6 bases each). Trimming pared 2 bases from V and 2 bases from J, leaving 12 bases between. The CDR3 contains 15 residues. Germline V lookup: CDR1 MDHEN, CDR2 SYDVKM. The CDR3, as DNA: TGTGCCAGCAGTTTAAGTCTAGGGGGGCAAGAGACCCAGTACTTC. Translated: CASSLSLGGQETQYF.

The CDR3 DNA follows: TGTGCCAGCAGCTTAAGTCTGGCCATCAATCAGCCCCAGCATTTT. Its translation is CASSLSLAINQPQHF. The chain uses TRBV7-2 and TRBJ1-5; no firm D call. The CDR3 sequence is 15 residues long. The germline V and J ends were trimmed by 2 bases and 3 bases, with 11 bases remaining between them. CDR1 and CDR2 (germline): SGHTA, FQGNSA.

The CDR3 here is CATSSGLAGAYEQYF. CDR3 DNA sequence: TGTGCCACCAGCAGTGGACTAGCGGGAGCCTACGAGCAGTACTTC. V usage is TRBV15 and J usage is TRBJ2-7; 13 bases agree with TRBD2. The V gene's germline CDR1 is LNHNV and CDR2 YYDKDF (reference sequence). This CDR3 contains 15 residues. V shed 3 bases and J 2 bases; nucleotides not matched to a gene: 1.

CDR3 sequence (DNA): TGTGCCAGCAGCAAAGCAGGCGGGAAAGGAGGAGAGACCCAGTACTTC. Residues: CASSKAGGKGGETQYF. V is TRBV21-1 and J is TRBJ2-5; the listed D gene, TRBD2, was not tested against the DNA. TRBV21-1 is reported as a pseudogene. The CDR3 totals 16 residues.

The chain joins TRBV4-2 to TRBJ2-1; D may be TRBD2 (5 bases). This CDR3 is 13 amino acids long. Trimming cost V 4 bases and J 5 bases, with 9 bases left between them. From germline, CDR1 is LGHNA and CDR2 YNFKEQ. In nucleotides, the CDR3 is TGTGCCAGCAGCCTGGGAGCCGACAATGAGCAGTTCTTC. It codes for CASSLGADNEQFF.

This chain connects TRBV30 to TRBJ2-3, with no clear D. The CDR3 totals 13 residues. The germline CDR1 and CDR2 sequences are GTSNPN and SVGIG (reference sequence). V lost 3 bases and J 2 bases, leaving 9 bases between the germline ends. The CDR3 region has the DNA TGTGCCTGGAGCATAACAAACACAGATACGCAGTATTTT. Protein sequence: CAWSITNTDTQYF.

This clone was found a few times. This chain links TRBV5-1 with TRBJ2-3; TRBD2 aligns across 9 bases. J gave up 5 bases and V 0 bases, and 4 bases lay outside the gene matches. Germline values: CDR1 SGHRS, CDR2 YFSETQ. The CDR3 runs 15 residues. Written as DNA, the CDR3 is TGCGCCAGCAGCTTGGTGCGGGAGGGCCTAGATACGCAGTATTTT. This codes for CASSLVREGLDTQYF.

This clone has only a few counts. The chain uses TRBV30 and TRBJ2-5, with 10 bases identical to TRBD2. The trim removed 1 base at V and 1 base at J, leaving 9 bases unmatched. Germline loops: CDR1 GTSNPN, CDR2 SVGIG (reference sequence). The CDR3 totals 17 residues. The CDR3 reads CAWSGGVAGGFQETQYF. CDR3 coding DNA: TGTGCCTGGAGTGGGGGGGTAGCGGGAGGATTCCAAGAGACCCAGTACTTC.

This clone appeared a single time. V is TRBV11-2 and J is TRBJ2-5; the D gene could be TRBD1 or TRBD2 (6 bases each). From germline, CDR1 is SGHAT and CDR2 FQNNGV. V was pared by 6 bases and J by 4 bases, with 12 bases between. The CDR3 spans 13 residues. CDR3 nucleotide sequence: TGTGCCAGCAGGAAACAGGGAGGAGAGACCCAGTACTTC. It encodes CASRKQGGETQYF.

The DNA of the CDR3 is TGTGCCAGCAGCGCTCGTAGGACTAGCGGGAACACCGGGGAGCTGTTTTTT. Its translation is CASSARRTSGNTGELFF. The J gene is TRBJ2-2, the V gene TRBV9; 10 nucleotides match TRBD2. In germline, CDR1 is SGDLS, CDR2 YYNGEE. The ends lost 3 bases at V and 1 base at J; junction bases unmatched: 6. The CDR3 covers 17 residues.

Only a few counts were recorded for this clone. The gene calls are TRBV13 and TRBJ2-7; tentatively, D is TRBD1 (5 bases). V was shortened by 1 base and J by 6 bases, with 10 bases between the two germline ends. Germline V gives CDR1 PRHDT, CDR2 FYEKMQ (reference sequence). The CDR3 extends over 13 amino acids. The CDR3 nucleotides read TGTGCCAGCAGCTTAGAAGGGGTCCGCGAGCAGTACTTC. Its protein is CASSLEGVREQYF. The full variable domain, rest sourced from reference TRBV13 and TRBJ2-7, is AAGVIQSPRHLIKEKRETATLKCYPIPRHDTVYWYQQGPGQDPQFLISFYEKMQSDKGSIPDRFSAQQFSDYHSELNMSSLELGDSALYFCASSLEGVREQYFGPGTRLTVT.